The 25 T cell receptor beta chains reported below all come from one sample, sequenced in a study of CD8 T cells in ankylosing spondylitis. Study results and caveats: Blood of patients with ankylosing spondylitis appeared to be characterized by a TCR beta motif of roughly eight highly homologous variants.

TCRdb reprocessed the 5' RACE reads with MiXCR, giving one entry per CDR3 protein. Counted here are 220,000 or so distinct CDR3 sequences, around 17% occurring once; the ten biggest clones make up approximately 40%. No cognate antigen is known for these TCRs. Sample: blood, either unsorted or a sorted T cell fraction (not recorded which). These TCRs come from a male donor with ankylosing spondylitis.

The V call is TRBV27, the J call TRBJ2-7, with D perhaps matching TRBD2 (5 bases). Germline lookup yields CDR1 MNHEY and CDR2 SMNVEV (reference sequence). The CDR3 runs to 14 residues. With 3 bases removed from V and 1 base from J, the gap between germline ends came to 10 bases. The CDR3 region has the DNA TGTGCCAGCAGTTTGAGGCGGGCTTCCTACGAGCAGTACTTC. Amino acid sequence: CASSLRRASYEQYF.

This clonotype was seen only once. J is TRBJ2-3 and V is TRBV6-1; TRBD1 matches at 12 bases. The germline V gene has CDR1 MNHNS and CDR2 SASEGT. The CDR3 sequence is 17 residues long. V lost 5 bases and J lost 5; bases outside the gene matches: 11. The CDR3 DNA reads as TGTGCCAGCAGTCTTCTCCCGGGACAGGGGGCAAAAGATACGCAGTATTTT. Its protein is CASSLLPGQGAKDTQYF.

Only a few counts were recorded for this clonotype. Written as DNA, the CDR3 is TGTGCCAGCAGCCTCCTCGGGGGGCGCGGTGACACCGGGGAGCTGTTTTTT. Protein product: CASSLLGGRGDTGELFF. V gene TRBV7-3 combines with J gene TRBJ2-2; D possibly corresponds to TRBD2 (7 bases). The CDR3 extends over 17 amino acids. Trimming shortened V by 5 bases and J by 3 bases, and 19 bases separated the two germline ends. CDR1 SGHTA and CDR2 FQGTGA come from the germline V gene. The full variable domain, its missing parts supplied by reference TRBV7-3 and TRBJ2-2, is GAGVSQTPSNKVTEKGKYVELRCDPISGHTALYWYRQSLGQGPEFLIYFQGTGAADDSGLPNDRFFAVRPEGSVSTLKIQRTERGDSAVYLCASSLLGGRGDTGELFFGEGSRLTVL.

The chain couples TRBV6-1 to TRBJ1-5, with D maybe TRBD1 (5 bases). V was pared by 5 bases and J by 5 bases, with 10 bases between. Germline V lookup: CDR1 MNHNS, CDR2 SASEGT. This CDR3 contains 13 residues. CDR3: CASSPLGDQPQHF. The CDR3 nucleotides read TGTGCCAGCAGTCCCCTGGGGGATCAGCCCCAGCATTTT.

A few counts support this clonotype. This chain joins TRBV30 and TRBJ2-1; D is possibly TRBD2 (5 bases). This CDR3 contains 14 residues. Trimming shortened V by 4 bases and J by 0 bases, and 10 bases separated the two germline ends. Per germline, CDR1 GTSNPN and CDR2 SVGIG (reference sequence). CDR3 in DNA: TGTGCCTGGAAGGAAGGGAGCTCCTACAATGAGCAGTTCTTC. Amino acids: CAWKEGSSYNEQFF.

This clonotype turned up a few times. The genes are TRBV29-1 and TRBJ1-2; D is perhaps TRBD1 (6 bases). CDR3 size: 11 residues. V was cut by 7 bases and J by 4 bases, with 10 bases left in between. Germline values: CDR1 SQVTM, CDR2 ANQGSEA. The CDR3 region has the DNA TGCAGCGCCTCAGGGGTCTATGGCTACACCTTC. This translates into CSASGVYGYTF.

This clonotype has only a few counts. CDR3 sequence reads: CASRANRDYNEQFF. In nucleotides, the CDR3 is TGTGCCAGCAGGGCCAACCGGGACTACAATGAGCAGTTCTTC. The gene calls are TRBV6-1 and TRBJ2-1, with D maybe TRBD2 (5 bases). V shed 6 bases and J shed 3 bases, with 12 bases lying between them. From germline, CDR1 is MNHNS and CDR2 SASEGT. The CDR3 is 14 residues long.

This chain uses TRBV5-1 with TRBJ1-1, with D possibly matching TRBD1 (5 bases). CDR3 length: 16 residues. From germline, CDR1 is SGHRS and CDR2 YFSETQ. The germline V and J ends were trimmed by 4 bases and 4 bases, with 20 bases remaining between them. CDR3 protein: CASSGDVLGEGTEAFF. CDR3 coding DNA: TGCGCCAGCAGCGGCGACGTGTTGGGGGAGGGCACTGAAGCTTTCTTT.

There are many counts of this clonotype. This chain joins TRBV12-5 and TRBJ2-7, with D perhaps TRBD2 (5 bases). The V gene lost 5 bases and the J gene lost 3 bases, with 17 bases spanning the gap. Germline CDR1 is LGHNT and CDR2 is FRNRAP. CDR3 length: 15 amino acids. The CDR3 nucleotides read TGTGCTAGTGGTCCGGGAAAGACTTGGCACTACGAGCAGTACTTC. Translating gives CASGPGKTWHYEQYF.

There are a few counts of this clonotype. The rearrangement links TRBV29-1 to TRBJ1-5; D ambiguous. The CDR3 extends over 13 amino acids. Germline assignment: CDR1 SQVTM and CDR2 ANQGSEA. Trimming left V 3 bases short and J 6 bases short, with 12 bases between. DNA for the CDR3: TGCAGCGTTGAGGAAAGGGAGGGTCAGCCCCAGCATTTT. Its translation is CSVEEREGQPQHF. The full variable domain, rest sourced from reference TRBV29-1 and TRBJ1-5, is SAVISQKPSRDICQRGTSLTIQCQVDSQVTMMFWYRQQPGQSLTLIATANQGSEATYESGFVIDKFPISRPNLTFSTLTVSNMSPEDSSIYLCSVEEREGQPQHFGDGTRLSIL.

The chain couples TRBV28 to TRBJ2-3, with 14 bases that match TRBD2. This CDR3 has 18 residues. The germline V gene encodes CDR1 MDHEN and CDR2 SYDVKM. Trimming removed 4 bases from V and 2 bases from J; junction bases left unmatched: 8. CDR3 protein: CASSSWTSGGTPTDTQYF. The CDR3 DNA reads as TGTGCCAGCAGTTCATGGACTAGCGGGGGGACTCCCACAGATACGCAGTATTTT.

The chain recombines TRBV5-5 with TRBJ2-3; the match to TRBD1 covers 9 bases. Germline CDR1 is SGHKS and CDR2 is YYEKEE (reference sequence). Trimming cost V 3 bases and J 4 bases; bases outside gene matches: 3. The CDR3 has 14 amino acids. CDR3 in DNA: TGTGCCAGCAGCTCCTGGACAGGGGCAGATACGCAGTATTTT. This codes for CASSSWTGADTQYF.

There are a few counts of this clonotype. The V and J genes are TRBV5-1 and TRBJ1-1; 10 bases fit TRBD1. The junction had 6 bases not matched to a gene; V was cut back by 0 bases and J by 1 base. This CDR3 spans 17 amino acids. Germline V gene sequence: CDR1 SGHRS, CDR2 YFSETQ. The CDR3 loop reads CASSLGDRGIANTEAFF. Here the CDR3 DNA reads TGCGCCAGCAGCTTGGGGGACAGGGGAATTGCGAACACTGAAGCTTTCTTT.

This clonotype was seen a few times. The chain is built from TRBV15 and TRBJ2-2, with D perhaps TRBD2 (6 bases). Trimming removed 1 base at V and 2 bases at J, with 11 bases between. The CDR3 contains 16 residues. Germline assignment: CDR1 LNHNV and CDR2 YYDKDF (reference sequence). The CDR3 bases are TGTGCCACCAGCAGAGGACTAGGGTCCAACACCGGGGAGCTGTTTTTT. Translation gives CATSRGLGSNTGELFF.

This clonotype has at least ten counts. The chain uses TRBV12-3 or TRBV12-4 and TRBJ2-6, with 9 bases aligning to TRBD1. The V segment lost 5 bases and the J segment 2 bases; nucleotides outside the gene matches: 7. This CDR3 has 17 residues. CDR3 sequence (DNA): TGTGCCAGCAGTCTCCACCGGGACAGGGCTGGGGCCAACGTCCTGACTTTC. Encoded protein: CASSLHRDRAGANVLTF.

This clonotype was counted between two and nine times. The chain joins TRBV12-3 or TRBV12-4 to TRBJ2-1; the match to TRBD2 covers 7 bases. The CDR3 is 15 residues long. Trimming cost V 0 bases and J 7 bases; bases outside gene matches: 6. The CDR3 here is CASSLAAGVWNEQFF. The CDR3 nucleotides are TGTGCCAGCAGTTTAGCGGCGGGGGTGTGGAATGAGCAGTTCTTC.

The rearrangement links TRBV7-6 to TRBJ2-7; possible D gene TRBD2, 6 bases. The ends were cut back, 5 bases at V and 1 base at J, with 15 bases in the middle. Looked up from germline, CDR1 is SGHVS and CDR2 is FNYEAQ. This CDR3 is built from 15 residues. CDR3 nucleotide sequence: TGTGCCAGCAGCCCCTTTCCTAGCGTATCCTACGAGCAGTACTTC. This sequence encodes CASSPFPSVSYEQYF.

This clonotype was observed many times. J is TRBJ1-4 and V is TRBV12-3 or TRBV12-4; D is uncertain. The CDR3 is made up of 12 amino acids. V lost 1 base, J lost 7 bases, and 4 bases lay in between. In DNA form, the CDR3 reads TGTGCCAGCAGTTTAGGGTCTGAAAAACTGTTTTTT. As protein: CASSLGSEKLFF.

The chain joins TRBV20-1 to TRBJ2-7; D could derive from TRBD1 or TRBD2 (6 bases each). V shed 3 bases and J shed 5 bases, with 20 bases lying between them. This CDR3 has 15 residues. CDR1 and CDR2 from the germline V gene are DFQATT and SNEGSKA (reference sequence). The CDR3 sequence: CSASRYTMGGHEQYF. For the CDR3, the DNA is TGCAGTGCTAGTCGGTACACGATGGGGGGCCACGAGCAGTACTTC.

This clonotype was observed a handful of times. The chain uses TRBV7-8 and TRBJ2-7; D remains ambiguous. Trimming took 4 bases from V and 3 from J, leaving 16 bases between them. The CDR3 is made up of 15 amino acids. Germline CDR1 reads SGHVS; CDR2 reads FQNEAQ. For the CDR3, the DNA is TGTGCCAGCAGCTCGGCGGCATTAGGCTACTACGAGCAGTACTTC. Its translation is CASSSAALGYYEQYF.

This clonotype has only a few counts. This rearrangement joins TRBV27 to TRBJ2-7; D may be TRBD1 or TRBD2 (6 bases each). CDR3 length equals 15 residues. Looked up from germline, CDR1 is MNHEY and CDR2 is SMNVEV (reference sequence). V lost 5 bases and J 0 bases, leaving 14 bases between the germline ends. This chain's CDR3 is CASSEGGLSSYEQYF. The CDR3 DNA sequence: TGTGCCAGCAGTGAAGGGGGACTGAGCTCCTACGAGCAGTACTTC.

Only a few counts were recorded for this clonotype. The chain recombines TRBV6-5 with TRBJ1-4; no reliable D call. The CDR3 is 15 residues long. Trimming pared 2 bases from V and 3 bases from J, leaving 10 bases between. Germline CDR1 MNHEY, CDR2 SVGAGI. This CDR3 is CASSYLGSANEKLFF. For the CDR3, the DNA is TGTGCCAGCAGTTACCTGGGGTCCGCTAATGAAAAACTGTTTTTT.

The gene calls are TRBV20-1 and TRBJ1-2; TRBD1 might be the D (5 bases). CDR3 length: 11 residues. The germline V gene encodes CDR1 DFQATT and CDR2 SNEGSKA (reference sequence). The ends were cut back, 6 bases at V and 8 bases at J, with 13 bases in the middle. CDR3 coding DNA: TGCAGTGCCCTTTCCAGGGAAGGCTACACCTTC. Encoded protein: CSALSREGYTF.

This clonotype was seen a handful of times. The chain joins TRBV4-1 to TRBJ1-1, with 7 bases identical to TRBD1. CDR3 length: 15 residues. With 0 bases clipped from V and 6 bases from J, the junction kept 7 bases outside the gene matches. CDR1 and CDR2 from the germline V gene are MGHRA and YSYEKL. The CDR3 region has the DNA TGCGCCAGCAGCCAAGATCGACGACAGGGTTCTGAAGCTTTCTTT. This encodes CASSQDRRQGSEAFF.

CDR3 in DNA: TGTGCCAGCAGTATCTGGAGTCAGGGTTTAAATGAGCAGTTCTTC. Translated: CASSIWSQGLNEQFF. The chain carries TRBV27 and TRBJ2-1, with D tentatively TRBD1 (5 bases). There are 15 residues in the CDR3. Trimming cost V 5 bases and J 7 bases, with 18 bases left between them. CDR1 and CDR2 from the germline V gene are MNHEY and SMNVEV (reference sequence).